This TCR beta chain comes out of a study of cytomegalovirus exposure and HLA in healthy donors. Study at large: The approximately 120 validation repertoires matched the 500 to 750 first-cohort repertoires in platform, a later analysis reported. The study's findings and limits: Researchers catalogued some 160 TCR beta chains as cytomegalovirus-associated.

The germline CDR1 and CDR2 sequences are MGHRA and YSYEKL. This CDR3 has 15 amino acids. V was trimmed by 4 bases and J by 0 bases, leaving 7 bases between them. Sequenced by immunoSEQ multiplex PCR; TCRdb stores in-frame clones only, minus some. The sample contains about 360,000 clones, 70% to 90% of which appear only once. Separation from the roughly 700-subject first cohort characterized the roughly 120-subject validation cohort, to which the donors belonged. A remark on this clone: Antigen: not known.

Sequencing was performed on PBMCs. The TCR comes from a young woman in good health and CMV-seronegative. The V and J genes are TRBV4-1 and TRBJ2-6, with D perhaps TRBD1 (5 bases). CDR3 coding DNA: TGCGCCAGCAGCCGGCAGGGCTCTGGGGCCAACGTCCTGACTTTC. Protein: CASSRQGSGANVLTF.